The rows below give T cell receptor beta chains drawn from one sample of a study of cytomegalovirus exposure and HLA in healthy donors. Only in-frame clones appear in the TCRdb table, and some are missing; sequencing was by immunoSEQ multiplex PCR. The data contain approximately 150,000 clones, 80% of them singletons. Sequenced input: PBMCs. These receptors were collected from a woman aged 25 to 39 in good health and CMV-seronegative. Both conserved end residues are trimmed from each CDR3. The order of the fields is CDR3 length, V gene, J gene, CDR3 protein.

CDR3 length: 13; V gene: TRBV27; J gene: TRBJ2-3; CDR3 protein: ASNDGRTGIDMQY
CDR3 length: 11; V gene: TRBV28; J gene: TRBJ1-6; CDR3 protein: ASSALRVSPLH
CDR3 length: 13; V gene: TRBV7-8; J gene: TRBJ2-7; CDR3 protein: ASSPPRESSYEQY
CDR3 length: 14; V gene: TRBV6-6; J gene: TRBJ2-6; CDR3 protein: ASSWTGGSGANVLT
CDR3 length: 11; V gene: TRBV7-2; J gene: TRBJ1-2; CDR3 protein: ASSGSTGGGYT
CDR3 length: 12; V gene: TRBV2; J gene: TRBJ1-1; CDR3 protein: ASSERKSVTEAF
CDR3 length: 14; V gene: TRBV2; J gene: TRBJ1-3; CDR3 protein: ASSAQGGTAGNTIY
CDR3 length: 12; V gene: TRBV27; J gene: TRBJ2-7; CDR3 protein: ASSGTSGIYEQY
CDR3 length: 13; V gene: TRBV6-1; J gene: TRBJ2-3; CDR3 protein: ASTTGLAGTDTQY
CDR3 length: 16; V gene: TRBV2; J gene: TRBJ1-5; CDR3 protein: ASSDEGAVPIGNQPQH
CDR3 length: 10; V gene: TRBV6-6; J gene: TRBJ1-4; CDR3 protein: ASSYLREKLF
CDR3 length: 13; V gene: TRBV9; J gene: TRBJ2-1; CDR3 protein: ASSVSLAINNEQF
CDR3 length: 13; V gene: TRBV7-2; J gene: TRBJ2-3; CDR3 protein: ASSSNLAGADTQY